The following is a T cell receptor (beta chain) sequence with its context. Seattle participants joined during active infection and were tracked over time. This CDR3 is 14 amino acids long. Germline loops: CDR1 SNHLY, CDR2 FYNNEI. The V end was cut by 3 bases, the J end by 2 bases, with 11 bases between. The data were obtained in a study of blood T cell repertoires in COVID-19. In the study overall: COVID-19 samples collected from the United States, Italy and Spain covered acute and convalescent phases. The analysed material was cDNA or gDNA that came from T cells, B-cell-depleted T cells, or PBMCs.

Authors' analysis steps: Cell counts per sample came from amplifying reference gene primers. TCRdb's table, derived via immunoSEQ multiplex PCR, lists solely in-frame clones and lacks some. The DNA was the basis for D and trimming; V, J and clone size are from that table. The sample has around 370,000 clones; approximately 91% are singletons. Material: peripheral blood. The rearrangement uses TRBV2 and TRBJ2-7; D is perhaps TRBD2 (5 bases). The receptor comes from a woman in her seventies with COVID-19, enrolled during active disease. CDR3 DNA: TGTGCCAGCAGTGATGCCCCGGGGACCTACGAGCAGTACTTC. Amino acid sequence: CASSDAPGTYEQYF.